The clone carrying this TCR beta chain was recorded a few times. Germline CDR1 reads SGHTA; CDR2 reads FQGNSA. V gave up 5 bases and J gave up 4 bases; unmatched junction bases: 6. The CDR3 runs 16 residues. This sample stems from a study of blood T cell repertoires in COVID-19. Study at large: The United States, Italy and Spain provided the acute and convalescent COVID-19 samples. Nucleic acid was either cDNA or gDNA, and it came from T cells, B-cell-depleted T cells, or PBMCs.

Libraries were prepared by immunoSEQ multiplex PCR; TCRdb keeps only in-frame clonotypes and omits some of them. The sample records about 250,000 clones, 88% being singletons. Specimen: peripheral blood. The chain has TRBV7-2 and TRBJ2-2; TRBD2 agrees at 11 bases. This sequence originates from a man at least 80 years old with acute or convalescent COVID-19. CDR3 in amino acids: CASSGPGLAVTGELFF. The CDR3 DNA reads TGTGCCAGCAGCGGGCCGGGACTAGCGGTCACCGGGGAGCTGTTTTTT.